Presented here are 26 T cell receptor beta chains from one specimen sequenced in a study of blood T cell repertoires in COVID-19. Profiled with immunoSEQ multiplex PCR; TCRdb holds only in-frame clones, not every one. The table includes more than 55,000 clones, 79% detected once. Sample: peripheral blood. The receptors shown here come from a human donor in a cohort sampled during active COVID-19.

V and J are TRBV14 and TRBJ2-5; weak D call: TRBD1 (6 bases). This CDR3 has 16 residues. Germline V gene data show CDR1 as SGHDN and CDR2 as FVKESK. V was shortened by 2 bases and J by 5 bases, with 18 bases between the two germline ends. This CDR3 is CASSQIRQGFGETQYF. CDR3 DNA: TGTGCCAGCAGCCAAATCCGCCAGGGGTTCGGGGAGACCCAGTACTTC.

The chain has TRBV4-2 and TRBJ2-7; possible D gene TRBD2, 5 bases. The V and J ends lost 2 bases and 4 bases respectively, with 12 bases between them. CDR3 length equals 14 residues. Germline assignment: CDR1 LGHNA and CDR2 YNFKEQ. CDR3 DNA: TGTGCCAGCAGCCAAAGACTTGGAGGTTACGAGCAGTACTTC. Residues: CASSQRLGGYEQYF.

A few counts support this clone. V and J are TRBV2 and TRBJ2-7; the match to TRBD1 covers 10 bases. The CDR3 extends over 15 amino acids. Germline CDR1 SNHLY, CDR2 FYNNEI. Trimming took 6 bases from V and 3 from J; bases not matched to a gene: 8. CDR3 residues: CASSYAGTGDYEQYF. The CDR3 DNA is TGTGCCAGCAGCTATGCCGGGACAGGGGACTACGAGCAGTACTTC. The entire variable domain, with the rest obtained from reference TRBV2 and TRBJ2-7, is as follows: EPEVTQTPSHQVTQMGQEVILRCVPISNHLYFYWYRQILGQKVEFLVSFYNNEISEKSEIFDDQFSVERPDGSNFTLKIRSTKLEDSAMYFCASSYAGTGDYEQYFGPGTRLTVT.

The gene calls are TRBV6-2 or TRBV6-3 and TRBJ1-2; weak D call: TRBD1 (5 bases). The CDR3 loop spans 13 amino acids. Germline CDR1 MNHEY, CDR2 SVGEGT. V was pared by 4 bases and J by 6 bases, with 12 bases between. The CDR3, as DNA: TGTGCCAGCAGTTGGGGCGGACGAGATGGCTACACCTTC. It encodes CASSWGGRDGYTF.

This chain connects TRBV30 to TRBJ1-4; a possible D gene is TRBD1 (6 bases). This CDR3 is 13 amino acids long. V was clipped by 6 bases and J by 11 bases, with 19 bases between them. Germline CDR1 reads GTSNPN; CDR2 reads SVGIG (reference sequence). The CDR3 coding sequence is TGTGCCTGTGTCCGGACACGCCAGGGGAAACTGTTTTTT. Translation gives CACVRTRQGKLFF. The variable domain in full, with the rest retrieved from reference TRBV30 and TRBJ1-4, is SQTIHQWPATLVQPVGSPLSLECTVEGTSNPNLYWYRQAAGRGLQLLFYSVGIGQISSEVPQNLSASRPQDRQFILSSKKLLLSDSGFYLCACVRTRQGKLFFGSGTQLSVL.

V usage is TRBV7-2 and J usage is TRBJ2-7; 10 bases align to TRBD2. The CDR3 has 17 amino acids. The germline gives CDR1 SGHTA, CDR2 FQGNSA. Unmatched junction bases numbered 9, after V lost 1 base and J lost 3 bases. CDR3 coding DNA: TGTGCCAGCAGCTTAGATAAGAGCGGGAGGGCCCTCTACGAGCAGTACTTC. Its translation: CASSLDKSGRALYEQYF.

CDR3 region: CASSQGGTSGSTSPDTQYF. CDR3 sequence (DNA): TGCGCCAGCAGCCAAGGAGGGACTAGCGGGAGCACCTCCCCAGATACGCAGTATTTT. The V and J genes are TRBV4-1 and TRBJ2-3, with 14 bases aligning to TRBD2. The ends lost 1 base at V and 4 bases at J; junction bases unmatched: 10. The V gene's germline CDR1 is MGHRA and CDR2 YSYEKL. The CDR3 covers 19 residues.

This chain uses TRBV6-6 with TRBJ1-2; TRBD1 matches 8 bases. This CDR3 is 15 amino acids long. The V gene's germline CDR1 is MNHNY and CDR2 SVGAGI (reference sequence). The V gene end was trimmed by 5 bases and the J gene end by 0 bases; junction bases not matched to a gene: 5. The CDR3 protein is CASSPRTGTNYGYTF. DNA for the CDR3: TGTGCCAGCAGTCCGAGGACAGGGACTAACTATGGCTACACCTTC.

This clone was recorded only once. CDR3 DNA sequence: TGTGCCAGCAGCCCGGGACTAGCGGTCCAAGAGACCCAGTACTTC. The encoded protein is CASSPGLAVQETQYF. V and J are TRBV7-9 and TRBJ2-5, with 11 positions matching TRBD2. The V gene end was trimmed by 5 bases and the J gene end by 1 base; junction bases not matched to a gene: 3. The CDR3 has 15 amino acids. Germline CDR1 SEHNR, CDR2 FQNEAQ (reference sequence).

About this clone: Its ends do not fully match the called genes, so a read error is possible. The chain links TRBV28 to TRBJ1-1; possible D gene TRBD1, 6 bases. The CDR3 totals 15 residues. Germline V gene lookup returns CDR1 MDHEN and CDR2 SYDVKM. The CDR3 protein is CASSRPGTLNIEAFF. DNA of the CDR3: TGTGCCAGCAGCCGACCCGGGACACTAAACATTGAAGCTTTCTTT.

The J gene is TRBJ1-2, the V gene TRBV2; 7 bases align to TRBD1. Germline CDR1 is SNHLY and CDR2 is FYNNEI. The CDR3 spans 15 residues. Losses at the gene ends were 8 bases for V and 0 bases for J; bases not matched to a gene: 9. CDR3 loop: CASQTGRLANYGYTF. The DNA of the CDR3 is TGTGCCAGCCAGACAGGGCGGCTCGCTAACTATGGCTACACCTTC. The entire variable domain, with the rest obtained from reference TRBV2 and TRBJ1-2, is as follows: EPEVTQTPSHQVTQMGQEVILRCVPISNHLYFYWYRQILGQKVEFLVSFYNNEISEKSEIFDDQFSVERPDGSNFTLKIRSTKLEDSAMYFCASQTGRLANYGYTFGSGTRLTVV.

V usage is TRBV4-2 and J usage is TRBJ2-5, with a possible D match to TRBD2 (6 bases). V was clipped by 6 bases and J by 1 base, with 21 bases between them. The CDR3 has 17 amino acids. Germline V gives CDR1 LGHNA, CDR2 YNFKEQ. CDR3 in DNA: TGTGCCAGCAGTCCGGGAGAGAGAGGTGATTTCCAAGAGACCCAGTACTTC. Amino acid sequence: CASSPGERGDFQETQYF.

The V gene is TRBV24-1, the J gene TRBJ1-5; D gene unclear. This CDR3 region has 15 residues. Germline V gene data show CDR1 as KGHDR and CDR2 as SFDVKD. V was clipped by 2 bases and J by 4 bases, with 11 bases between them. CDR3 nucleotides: TGTGCCACCAGTGATTCTAGGACGGGGAATCAGCCCCAGCATTTT. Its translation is CATSDSRTGNQPQHF.

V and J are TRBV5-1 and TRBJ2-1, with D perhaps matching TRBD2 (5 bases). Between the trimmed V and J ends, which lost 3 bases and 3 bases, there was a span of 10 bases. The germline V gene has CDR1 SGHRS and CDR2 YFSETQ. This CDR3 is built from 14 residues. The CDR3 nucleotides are TGCGCCAGCAGCTCACTCCGGGACTACAATGAGCAGTTCTTC. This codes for CASSSLRDYNEQFF.

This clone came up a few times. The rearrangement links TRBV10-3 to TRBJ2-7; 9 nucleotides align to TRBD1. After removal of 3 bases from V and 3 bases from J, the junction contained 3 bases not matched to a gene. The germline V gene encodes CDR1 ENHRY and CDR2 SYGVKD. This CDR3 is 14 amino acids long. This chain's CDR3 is CAISEKGQGYEQYF. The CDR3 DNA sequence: TGTGCCATCAGTGAAAAGGGACAGGGCTACGAGCAGTACTTC.

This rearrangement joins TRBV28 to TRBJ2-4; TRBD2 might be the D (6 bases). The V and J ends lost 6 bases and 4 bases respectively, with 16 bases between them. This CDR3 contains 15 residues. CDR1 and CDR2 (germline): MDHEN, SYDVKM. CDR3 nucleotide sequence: TGTGCCAGCAGCTCAACCGAGGGAGGAAAAAACATTCAGTACTTC. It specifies CASSSTEGGKNIQYF.

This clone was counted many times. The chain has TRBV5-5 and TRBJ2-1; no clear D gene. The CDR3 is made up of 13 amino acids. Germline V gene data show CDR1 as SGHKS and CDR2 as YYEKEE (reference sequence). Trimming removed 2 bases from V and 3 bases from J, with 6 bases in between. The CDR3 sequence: CASSLLDYNEQFF. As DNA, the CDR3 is TGTGCCAGCAGCTTATTAGACTACAATGAGCAGTTCTTC. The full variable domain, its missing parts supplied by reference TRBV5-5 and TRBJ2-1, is DAGVTQSPTHLIKTRGQQVTLRCSPISGHKSVSWYQQVLGQGPQFIFQYYEKEERGRGNFPDRFSARQFPNYSSELNVNALLLGDSALYLCASSLLDYNEQFFGPGTRLTVL.

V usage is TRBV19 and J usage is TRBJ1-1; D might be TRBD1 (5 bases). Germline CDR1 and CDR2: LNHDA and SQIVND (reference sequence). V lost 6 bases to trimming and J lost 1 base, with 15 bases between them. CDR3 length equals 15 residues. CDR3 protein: CASSIKSTGNTEAFF. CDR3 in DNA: TGTGCCAGTAGCATTAAATCAACAGGGAACACTGAAGCTTTCTTT.

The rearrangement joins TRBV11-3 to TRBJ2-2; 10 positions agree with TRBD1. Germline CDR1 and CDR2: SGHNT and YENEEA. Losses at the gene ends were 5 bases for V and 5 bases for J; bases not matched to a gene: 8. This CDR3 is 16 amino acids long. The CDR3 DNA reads TGTGCCAGCAGCCGCGGGACAGGGGATGGGACCGGGGAGCTGTTTTTT. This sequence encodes CASSRGTGDGTGELFF.

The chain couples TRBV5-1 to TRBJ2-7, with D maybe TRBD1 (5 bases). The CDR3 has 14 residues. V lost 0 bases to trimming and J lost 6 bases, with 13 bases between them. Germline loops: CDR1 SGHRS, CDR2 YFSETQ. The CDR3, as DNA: TGCGCCAGCAGCTTGGAGTCTAGGGGTGGCGAGCAGTACTTC. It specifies CASSLESRGGEQYF.

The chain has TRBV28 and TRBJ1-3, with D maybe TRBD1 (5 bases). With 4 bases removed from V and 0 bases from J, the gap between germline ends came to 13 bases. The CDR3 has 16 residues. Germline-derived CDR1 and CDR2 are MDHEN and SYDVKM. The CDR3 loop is CASSSAGHSSGNTIYF. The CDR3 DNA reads TGTGCCAGCAGTTCGGCAGGACACTCCTCTGGAAACACCATATATTTT. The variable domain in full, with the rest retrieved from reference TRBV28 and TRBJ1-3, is DVKVTQSSRYLVKRTGEKVFLECVQDMDHENMFWYRQDPGLGLRLIYFSYDVKMKEKGDIPEGYSVSREKKERFSLILESASTNQTSMYLCASSSAGHSSGNTIYFGEGSWLTVV.

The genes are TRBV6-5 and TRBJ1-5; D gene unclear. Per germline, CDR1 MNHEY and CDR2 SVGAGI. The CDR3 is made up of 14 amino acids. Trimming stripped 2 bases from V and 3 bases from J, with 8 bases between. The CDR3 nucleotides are TGTGCCAGCAGTTACGTACAGACCAATCAGCCCCAGCATTTT. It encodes CASSYVQTNQPQHF.

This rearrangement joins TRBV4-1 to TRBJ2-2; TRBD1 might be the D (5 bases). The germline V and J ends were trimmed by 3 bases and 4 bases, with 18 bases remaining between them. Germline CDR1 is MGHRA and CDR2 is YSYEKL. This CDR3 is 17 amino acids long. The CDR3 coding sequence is TGCGCCAGCAGCCACGCAGGGTACGGGCCGGGCACCGGGGAGCTGTTTTTT. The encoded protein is CASSHAGYGPGTGELFF.

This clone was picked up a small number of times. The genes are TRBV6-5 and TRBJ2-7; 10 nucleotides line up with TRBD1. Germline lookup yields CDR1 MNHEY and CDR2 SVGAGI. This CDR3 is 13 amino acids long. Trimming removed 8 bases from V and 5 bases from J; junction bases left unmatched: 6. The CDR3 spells CASLDRGRNEQYF. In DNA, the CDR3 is TGTGCCAGCCTAGACAGGGGGCGGAACGAGCAGTACTTC.

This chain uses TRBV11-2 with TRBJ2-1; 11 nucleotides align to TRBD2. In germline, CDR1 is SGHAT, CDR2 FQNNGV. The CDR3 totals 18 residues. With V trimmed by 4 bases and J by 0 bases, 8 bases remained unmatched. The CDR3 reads CASSSPPTSGSSYNEQFF. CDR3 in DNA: TGTGCCAGCAGCTCACCCCCTACTAGCGGGAGCTCCTACAATGAGCAGTTCTTC.

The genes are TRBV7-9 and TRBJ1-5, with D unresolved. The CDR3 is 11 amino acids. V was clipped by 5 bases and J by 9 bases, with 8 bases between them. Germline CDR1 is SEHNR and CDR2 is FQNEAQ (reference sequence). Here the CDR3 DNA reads TGTGCCAGCAGCCCGTCCCCGCCCCAGCATTTT. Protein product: CASSPSPPQHF.